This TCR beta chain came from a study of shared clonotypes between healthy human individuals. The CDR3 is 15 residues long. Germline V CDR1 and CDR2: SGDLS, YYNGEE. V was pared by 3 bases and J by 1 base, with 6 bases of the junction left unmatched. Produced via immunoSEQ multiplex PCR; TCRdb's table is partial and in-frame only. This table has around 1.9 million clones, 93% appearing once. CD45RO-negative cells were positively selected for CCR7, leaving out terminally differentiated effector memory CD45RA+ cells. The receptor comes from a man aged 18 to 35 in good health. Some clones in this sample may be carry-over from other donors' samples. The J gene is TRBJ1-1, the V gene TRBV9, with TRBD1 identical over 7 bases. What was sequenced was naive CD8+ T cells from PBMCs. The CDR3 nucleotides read TGTGCCAGCAGCGCCGACAGGGTGGGGAACACTGAAGCTTTCTTT. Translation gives CASSADRVGNTEAFF.